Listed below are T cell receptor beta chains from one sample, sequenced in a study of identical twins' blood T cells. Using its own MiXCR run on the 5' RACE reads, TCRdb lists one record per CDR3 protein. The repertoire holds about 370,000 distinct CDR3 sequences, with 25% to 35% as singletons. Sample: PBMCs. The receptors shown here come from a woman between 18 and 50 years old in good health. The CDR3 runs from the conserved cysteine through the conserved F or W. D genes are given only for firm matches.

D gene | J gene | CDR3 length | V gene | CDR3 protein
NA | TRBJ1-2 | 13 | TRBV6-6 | CASRILTENGYTF
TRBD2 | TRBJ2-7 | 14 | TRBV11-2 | CASSPGLATLEQYF
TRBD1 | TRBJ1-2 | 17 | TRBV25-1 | CASGESAGTAINYGYTF
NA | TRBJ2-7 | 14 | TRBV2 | CASSELSGYYEQYF
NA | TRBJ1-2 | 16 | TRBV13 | CASSLDRAAGNYGYTF
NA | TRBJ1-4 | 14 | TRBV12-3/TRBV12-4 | CASSLREVSEKLFF
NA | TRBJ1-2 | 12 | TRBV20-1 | CSASLANYGYTF
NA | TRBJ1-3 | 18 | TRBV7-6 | CASSPQLITGSSGNTIYF
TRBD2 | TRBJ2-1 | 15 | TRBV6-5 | CASSRTSGGQNEQFF
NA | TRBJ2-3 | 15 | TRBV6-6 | CASSPQQSSTDTQYF
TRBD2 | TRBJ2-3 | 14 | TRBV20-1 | CSARGLAGGNTQYF
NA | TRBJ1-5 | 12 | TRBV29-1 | CSAALPNQPQHF
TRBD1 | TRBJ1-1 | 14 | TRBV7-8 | CASCGRQGRAEAFF
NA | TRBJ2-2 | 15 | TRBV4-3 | CASTRQGMYTGELFF
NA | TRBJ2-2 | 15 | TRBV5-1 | CASSLAVEVTGELFF
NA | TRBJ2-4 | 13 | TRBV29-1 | CSASRVAKNMQYF
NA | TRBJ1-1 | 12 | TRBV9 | CAQWVVSTEAFF
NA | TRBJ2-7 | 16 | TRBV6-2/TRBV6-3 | CASSYSRRAGLHEQYF
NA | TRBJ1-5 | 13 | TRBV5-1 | CASSVGTNQPQHF
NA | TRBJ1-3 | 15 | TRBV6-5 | CASSYSGRAGNTIYF
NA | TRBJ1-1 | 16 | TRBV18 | CASSGRELEGNTEAFF
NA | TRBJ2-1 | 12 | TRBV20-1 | CSGIEDYSEQFF
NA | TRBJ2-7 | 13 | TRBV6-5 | CASNLQVPYEQYF
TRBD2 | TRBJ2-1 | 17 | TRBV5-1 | CASSIGTSGWAYNEQFF
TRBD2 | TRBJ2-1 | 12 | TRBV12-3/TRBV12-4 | CAMRGDHNEQFF
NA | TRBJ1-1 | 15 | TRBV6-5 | CASTVGPGGNTEAFF
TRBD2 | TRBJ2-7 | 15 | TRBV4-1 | CASSQGLAGPYEQYF
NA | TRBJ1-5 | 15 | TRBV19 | CASSIAQSERQPQHF
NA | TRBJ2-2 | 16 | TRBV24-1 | CATSDTGAKSTGELFF
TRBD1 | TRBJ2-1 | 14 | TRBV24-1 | CATGGTGSPGEQFF
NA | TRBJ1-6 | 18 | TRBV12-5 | CASGLSKFWQVGNSPLHF
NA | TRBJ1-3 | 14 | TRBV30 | CAWSRTHSGNTIYF
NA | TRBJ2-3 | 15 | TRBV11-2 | CASSQWGDSKDTQYF
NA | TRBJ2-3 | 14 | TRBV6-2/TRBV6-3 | CASSYQVFPDTQYF
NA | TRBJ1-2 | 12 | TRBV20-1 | CSARFQGLSYTF
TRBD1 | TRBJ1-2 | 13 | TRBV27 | CASTSGGAYGYTF
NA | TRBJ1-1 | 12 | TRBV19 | CASSQRTLDAFF
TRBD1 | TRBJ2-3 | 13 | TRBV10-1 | CASSIQGSDTQYF
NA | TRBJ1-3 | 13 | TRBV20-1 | CSARVLPANTIYF
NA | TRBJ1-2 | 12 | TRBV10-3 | CAISEGGSGYTF
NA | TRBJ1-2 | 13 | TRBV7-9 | CASSLYSNNGYTF